Listed below are T cell receptor beta chains from one sample, sequenced in a study of T cell clonotyping in hematopoietic cell transplantation. Clones were read by immunoSEQ multiplex PCR, and TCRdb kept only the in-frame ones, dropping some. The table shows 2,500 to 3,000 clones, with roughly 80% occurring only once. Material: PBMCs, obtained 180 days after allogeneic stem cell transplant. These receptors came from a female patient aged 40-49 years who had an allogeneic stem cell transplant from a related donor, so T cells may come from the graft donor. Some clones in this sample may be carry-over from other donors' samples. The CDR3 runs from the conserved cysteine through the conserved F or W. Fields, in order: D gene, J gene, V gene, CDR3 length, clone size, CDR3 DNA, CDR3 protein. D genes are given only for firm matches. Where a row states a size, it is once, few, many or the class of an expanded clone; other rows omit it.

d_call: .
j_call: TRBJ1-2
v_call: TRBV28
cdr3_length: 12
clone_size: .
cdr3_nt: TGTGCCAGCAGGGGGGGGGCTTATGGCTACACCTTC
cdr3_aa: CASRGGAYGYTF

d_call: TRBD1
j_call: TRBJ1-2
v_call: TRBV6-5
cdr3_length: 14
clone_size: .
cdr3_nt: TGTGCCAGCACCACTCCTAGGACAGGGTTTGGCTACACCTTC
cdr3_aa: CASTTPRTGFGYTF

d_call: .
j_call: TRBJ2-7
v_call: TRBV7-2
cdr3_length: 14
clone_size: .
cdr3_nt: TGTGCCAGCAGTCCCCAGGGGGGATACTACGAGCAGTACTTC
cdr3_aa: CASSPQGGYYEQYF

d_call: .
j_call: TRBJ2-1
v_call: TRBV5-4
cdr3_length: 12
clone_size: .
cdr3_nt: TGTGCCAGCAGCTTGGGGTTCAATGAGCAGTTCTTC
cdr3_aa: CASSLGFNEQFF

d_call: .
j_call: TRBJ1-1
v_call: TRBV7-8
cdr3_length: 14
clone_size: .
cdr3_nt: TGTGCCAGCAGCTTACGCCCGGGTAATGTTGAAGCTTTCTTT
cdr3_aa: CASSLRPGNVEAFF

d_call: .
j_call: TRBJ1-5
v_call: TRBV5-8
cdr3_length: 14
clone_size: .
cdr3_nt: TGTGCCAGCAGCTCGTGGGGCAGCGGTCAGCCCCAGCATTTT
cdr3_aa: CASSSWGSGQPQHF

d_call: .
j_call: TRBJ2-7
v_call: TRBV4-3
cdr3_length: 15
clone_size: few
cdr3_nt: TGCGCCAGCAGCCAAGAAAGGGCGGGCCGCTACGAGCAGTACTTC
cdr3_aa: CASSQERAGRYEQYF

d_call: .
j_call: TRBJ2-5
v_call: TRBV19
cdr3_length: 13
clone_size: few
cdr3_nt: TGTGCCAGTAGTATAGGTGAAGGAGAGACCCAGTACTTC
cdr3_aa: CASSIGEGETQYF

d_call: .
j_call: TRBJ2-7
v_call: TRBV7-2
cdr3_length: 13
clone_size: .
cdr3_nt: TGTGCCAGCAGCCCGACAGTCTCCTACGAGCAGTACTTC
cdr3_aa: CASSPTVSYEQYF

d_call: .
j_call: TRBJ2-7
v_call: TRBV19
cdr3_length: 14
clone_size: .
cdr3_nt: TGTGCCAGTAGTTGGGGGGCCTTGGGGAACGAGCAGTACTTC
cdr3_aa: CASSWGALGNEQYF

d_call: .
j_call: TRBJ2-7
v_call: TRBV7-9
cdr3_length: 13
clone_size: once
cdr3_nt: TGTGCCAGCAGCTTTCGTACTAGCTACGAGCAGTACTTC
cdr3_aa: CASSFRTSYEQYF